These 9 T cell receptor beta chains originate from one sample sequenced in a study of T-cell reconstitution after alpha-beta-depleted transplantation in children. Preparation of the TCRbeta library used unique molecular identifiers. Each CDR3 protein is one row after TCRdb ran MiXCR on the PCR reads. The table has more than 500,000 distinct CDR3 sequences, 10% to 12% seen once. Sequenced here: PBMCs, mostly from graft donor cells, sampled 180 days after TCRalphabeta/CD19-depleted stem cell transplant. The receptors shown here come from a female patient aged 2-10 years who had a stem cell transplant for aplastic anemia, so the T cells may come from the graft donor.

This clonotype was detected a few times. J is TRBJ1-5 and V is TRBV28, with D uncertain. This CDR3 has 14 amino acids. CDR1 is MDHEN and CDR2 is SYDVKM in the germline V gene. Trimming took 5 bases from V and 15 from J, leaving 23 bases between them. The CDR3 loop is CASSLEGPPPAGHF. CDR3 coding DNA: TGTGCCAGCAGTCTCGAAGGTCCCCCCCCGGCGGGGCATTTT.

This clonotype turned up a few times. The chain links TRBV15 to TRBJ2-1; 7 bases are shared with TRBD2. This CDR3 is built from 16 residues. Per germline, CDR1 LNHNV and CDR2 YYDKDF (reference sequence). After removal of 5 bases from V and 2 bases from J, the junction contained 9 bases not matched to a gene. DNA for the CDR3: TGTGCCACCAGCGGGTTGGGCGGGGGAGCCTACAATGAGCAGTTCTTC. Its translation is CATSGLGGGAYNEQFF.

This clonotype was seen only a few times. The rearrangement links TRBV9 to TRBJ2-4; 7 nucleotides align to TRBD1. The CDR3 loop spans 16 amino acids. After removal of 3 bases from V and 3 bases from J, the junction contained 9 bases not matched to a gene. Germline V gene data show CDR1 as SGDLS and CDR2 as YYNGEE. The CDR3 DNA follows: TGTGCCAGCAGCGCCGAGACAGGGTATTACAAAAACATTCAGTACTTC. It specifies CASSAETGYYKNIQYF.

This clonotype was seen only a few times. The V gene is TRBV10-3, the J gene TRBJ2-3; D is ambiguous. There are 11 residues in the CDR3. CDR1 is ENHRY and CDR2 is SYGVKD in the germline V gene. The V and J ends lost 4 bases and 5 bases respectively, with 4 bases between them. The CDR3 reads CAISVGDTQYF. DNA of the CDR3: TGTGCCATCAGTGTAGGAGATACGCAGTATTTT.

The V and J genes are TRBV7-9 and TRBJ2-7; 9 bases are shared with TRBD2. There are 13 residues in the CDR3. Germline values: CDR1 SEHNR, CDR2 FQNEAQ (reference sequence). V lost 1 base and J lost 11; bases outside the gene matches: 6. This CDR3 is CASSLELAGREYF. CDR3 nucleotides: TGTGCCAGCAGCTTAGAACTAGCGGGTAGGGAGTACTTC. The full variable domain, completed using reference TRBV7-9 and TRBJ2-7, is DTGVSQNPRHKITKRGQNVTFRCDPISEHNRLYWYRQTLGQGPEFLTYFQNEAQLEKSRLLSDRFSAERPKGSFSTLEIQRTEQGDSAMYLCASSLELAGREYFGPGTRLTVT.

The sample holds a few counts of this clonotype. The chain employs TRBV29-1 and TRBJ1-4, with TRBD1 matching 8 bases. V lost 6 bases, J lost 6 bases, and 6 bases stayed unmatched. CDR3 length equals 13 residues. The germline gives CDR1 SQVTM, CDR2 ANQGSEA. CDR3 bases: TGCAGCGTCGGACAGGGCTGGGATGAAAAACTGTTTTTT. This encodes CSVGQGWDEKLFF.

The rearrangement joins TRBV6-1 to TRBJ2-1; D is perhaps TRBD2 (5 bases). There are 15 residues in the CDR3. Germline V gene data show CDR1 as MNHNS and CDR2 as SASEGT. With 5 bases removed from V and 0 bases from J, the gap between germline ends came to 11 bases. CDR3 in amino acids: CASSPLSGSYNEQFF. In DNA form, the CDR3 reads TGTGCCAGCAGTCCCCTAAGCGGCTCCTACAATGAGCAGTTCTTC.

The rearrangement uses TRBV7-9 and TRBJ2-5; D possibly uses TRBD1 or TRBD2 (5 bases each). Germline CDR1 is SEHNR and CDR2 is FQNEAQ (reference sequence). The V and J ends lost 1 base and 2 bases respectively, with 17 bases between them. There are 17 residues in the CDR3. This chain's CDR3 is CASSLVPGLRVQETQYF. The DNA for the CDR3 is TGTGCCAGCAGCTTAGTTCCAGGGCTGAGGGTGCAAGAGACCCAGTACTTC.

The chain combines TRBV5-1 with TRBJ1-1; 7 positions match TRBD1. The V gene end was trimmed by 4 bases and the J gene end by 4 bases; junction bases not matched to a gene: 7. The CDR3 is made up of 14 amino acids. The germline gives CDR1 SGHRS, CDR2 YFSETQ. CDR3 bases: TGCGCCAGCAGCGTAGCAGGGGGAGGCACTGAAGCTTTCTTT. Its translation is CASSVAGGGTEAFF.